This TCR beta chain was found in a study of beta chain features in type 1 diabetes. Notes on the study in general: Naive, central memory and regulatory TCRB repertoires appeared more similar among patients than healthy donors.

V lost 9 bases to trimming and J lost 8 bases, with 13 bases between them. Germline V gives CDR1 SEHNR, CDR2 FQNEAQ (reference sequence). The CDR3 length is 11 residues. This clone appeared a few times. Its antigen is still unknown. The isolated RNA, all of it, was reverse transcribed, so expressed TCRB transcripts were what got sequenced. About 3.57 million reads, on average, came from each naive, central memory and regulatory T cell sample. The table came from immunoSEQ multiplex PCR; TCRdb's copy has only in-frame clones and leaves some out. The sample lists 300,000 or so clones; approximately 8.2% were seen once. Stem cell-like memory, regulatory, central memory and naive CD4+ cells were sorted via CD45RO/CCR7/CD25/CD127/CD95/CD27.

Sequenced material: central memory CD4+ T cells from blood. The chain carries TRBV7-9 and TRBJ1-1; D is unresolved. The TCR sequence derives from a woman between 18 and 30 years old in good health. CDR3: CASGPDLEAFF. The CDR3 DNA follows: TGTGCCAGTGGACCCGATCTAGAAGCTTTCTTT.